This entry lists 26 T cell receptor beta chains sequenced from one sample in a study of blood T cell repertoires in COVID-19. Profiling relied on immunoSEQ multiplex PCR, and the TCRdb table lists in-frame clones only, not all of them. The table lists roughly 120,000 clones, around four fifths of them singletons. Sequencing was performed on peripheral blood. All receptors derive from a man aged 30 to 39 with acute or convalescent COVID-19.

The rearrangement uses TRBV6-6 and TRBJ2-3, with TRBD2 as a possible D gene (5 bases). There are 16 residues in the CDR3. CDR1 and CDR2 from the germline V gene are MNHNY and SVGAGI (reference sequence). The germline V and J ends were trimmed by 6 bases and 0 bases, with 16 bases remaining between them. CDR3 bases: TGTGCCAGCAGGGAACCCAAAAAGCGGAGCACAGATACGCAGTATTTT. This translates into CASREPKKRSTDTQYF.

This chain links TRBV19 with TRBJ2-1, with TRBD2 identical over 13 bases. Per the germline V gene, CDR1 is LNHDA and CDR2 is SQIVND (reference sequence). The CDR3 is made up of 16 amino acids. The V and J ends lost 5 bases and 3 bases, in that order; junction bases with no gene match: 4. The CDR3 loop reads CASSFRLAGGYNEQFF. In DNA form, the CDR3 reads TGTGCCAGTAGTTTCCGACTAGCGGGGGGCTACAATGAGCAGTTCTTC.

The gene calls are TRBV4-2 and TRBJ1-1, with D possibly TRBD1 on 5 matching bases. This CDR3 has 15 amino acids. Trimming cost V 7 bases and J 4 bases, with 19 bases left between them. Per germline, CDR1 LGHNA and CDR2 YNFKEQ. Written as DNA, the CDR3 is TGTGCCAGCAAGCCATTGGCGGGGCTCCCCACTGAAGCTTTCTTT. This codes for CASKPLAGLPTEAFF.

The chain links TRBV6-6 to TRBJ1-1; D gene uncertain. The CDR3 is 13 amino acids. Germline V lookup: CDR1 MNHNY, CDR2 SVGAGI (reference sequence). Trimming pared 8 bases from V and 6 bases from J, leaving 16 bases between. The CDR3 coding sequence is TGTGCCAGCCACACGTTATCGGGTGCTGAAGCTTTCTTT. This encodes CASHTLSGAEAFF.

The rearrangement joins TRBV3-1 (or the pseudogene TRBV3-2) to TRBJ2-1; TRBD2 agrees at 8 bases. CDR3 length: 15 amino acids. V gave up 3 bases and J gave up 5 bases; unmatched junction bases: 6. Looked up from germline, CDR1 is LGHDT and CDR2 is YNNKEL (reference sequence). This CDR3 reads CASSHISGVNNEQFF. CDR3 DNA sequence: TGTGCCAGCAGCCATATTAGCGGGGTGAACAATGAGCAGTTCTTC.

The chain recombines TRBV7-3 with TRBJ1-6; D ambiguous. The CDR3 runs to 14 residues. The germline gives CDR1 SGHTA, CDR2 FQGTGA. Trimming removed 2 bases from V and 6 bases from J, with 8 bases in between. DNA for the CDR3: TGTGCCAGCAGCTTACGTCGGAGTAATTCACCCCTCCACTTT. Residues: CASSLRRSNSPLHF.

This chain joins TRBV7-9 and TRBJ2-3, with D perhaps TRBD1 (6 bases). The CDR3 is 14 amino acids. The germline CDR1 and CDR2 sequences are SEHNR and FQNEAQ (reference sequence). The V end lost 5 bases, the J end lost 3 bases, and 12 bases lay between the germline ends. CDR3 loop: CASSPRQATDTQYF. The DNA of the CDR3 is TGTGCCAGCAGCCCGAGACAGGCTACAGATACGCAGTATTTT.

The rearrangement joins TRBV7-9 to TRBJ2-3; 13 bases align to TRBD2. Trimming removed 5 bases from V and 4 bases from J; junction bases left unmatched: 6. Germline assignment: CDR1 SEHNR and CDR2 FQNEAQ (reference sequence). This CDR3 has 16 amino acids. The DNA of the CDR3 is TGTGCCAGCAGCCTCCGACTAGCGGGAGGCCCAGATACGCAGTATTTT. Encoded protein: CASSLRLAGGPDTQYF.

This chain joins TRBV4-1 and TRBJ1-1; D is unclear. The length of the CDR3 is 13 residues. Trimming cost V 4 bases and J 0 bases, with 6 bases left between them. Germline CDR1 MGHRA, CDR2 YSYEKL. The CDR3 sequence is CASSLGVNTEAFF. The CDR3 DNA follows: TGCGCCAGCAGCCTCGGAGTGAACACTGAAGCTTTCTTT.

The CDR3 here is CAWSDPFKGTGGHEQYV. The CDR3 nucleotides are TGTGCCTGGAGTGACCCCTTCAAGGGGACAGGGGGCCACGAGCAGTACGTC. This rearrangement joins TRBV30 to TRBJ2-7; TRBD1 matches at 12 bases. Germline CDR1 reads GTSNPN; CDR2 reads SVGIG (reference sequence). This CDR3 spans 17 amino acids. The V and J ends lost 1 base and 5 bases, in that order; junction bases with no gene match: 12.

The J gene is TRBJ2-2, the V gene TRBV4-3, with D unresolved. From germline, CDR1 is LGHNA and CDR2 YSLEER. V was cut by 4 bases and J by 6 bases, with 6 bases left in between. This CDR3 has 12 amino acids. Written as DNA, the CDR3 is TGCGCCAGCAGCCTCCAATCCGGGGAGCTGTTTTTT. Protein product: CASSLQSGELFF.

This clone has a handful of counts. The gene calls are TRBV30 and TRBJ1-5; D possibly corresponds to TRBD1 (6 bases). Germline CDR1 and CDR2: GTSNPN and SVGIG (reference sequence). The CDR3 consists of 14 residues. V gave up 2 bases and J gave up 6 bases, with 14 bases separating them. In DNA, the CDR3 is TGTGCCTGGAGTTCGGGGGGCGAGGCTCAGCCCCAGCATTTT. Its translation is CAWSSGGEAQPQHF.

This sequence joins TRBV5-1 and TRBJ2-3, with 8 bases identical to TRBD1. Germline CDR1 SGHRS, CDR2 YFSETQ. After removal of 5 bases from V and 4 bases from J, the junction contained 6 bases not matched to a gene. This CDR3 region has 14 residues. For the CDR3, the DNA is TGCGCCAGCAGTTCCGACAGGGGCCCAGATACGCAGTATTTT. This codes for CASSSDRGPDTQYF. Supplemented by reference TRBV5-1 and TRBJ2-3, the full variable domain reads KAGVTQTPRYLIKTRGQQVTLSCSPISGHRSVSWYQQTPGQGLQFLFEYFSETQRNKGNFPGRFSGRQFSNSRSEMNVSTLELGDSALYLCASSSDRGPDTQYFGPGTRLTVL.

This rearrangement joins TRBV9 to TRBJ1-5; TRBD1 matches at 10 bases. V lost 3 bases and J lost 6; bases outside the gene matches: 3. Germline CDR1 and CDR2: SGDLS and YYNGEE. The CDR3 sequence is 14 residues long. The CDR3 loop reads CASSDGTGAQPQHF. The CDR3 region has the DNA TGTGCCAGCAGCGATGGGACAGGGGCTCAGCCCCAGCATTTT.

This rearrangement joins TRBV21-1 to TRBJ2-3; the listed D gene, TRBD2, was not tested against the DNA. TRBV21-1 is termed a pseudogene. CDR3 size: 17 residues. Here the CDR3 DNA reads TGTGCCAGCAGCGCCCCCAGAGCGGGAGGAGGTGGAGATACGCAGTATTTT. Its protein product is CASSAPRAGGGGDTQYF.

The chain uses TRBV19 and TRBJ1-2; D is unclear. The CDR3 sequence is 12 residues long. V was trimmed by 5 bases and J by 6 bases, leaving 10 bases between them. Germline lookup yields CDR1 LNHDA and CDR2 SQIVND (reference sequence). DNA of the CDR3: TGTGCCAGTAGTCGAGGGAATGATGGCTACACCTTC. Encoded protein: CASSRGNDGYTF.

This chain uses TRBV5-4 with TRBJ2-5; the match to TRBD2 covers 14 bases. This CDR3 has 16 residues. The ends lost 4 bases at V and 5 bases at J; junction bases unmatched: 7. The germline V gene has CDR1 SGHNT and CDR2 YYREEE (reference sequence). The CDR3 here is CASSPGLAGGKETQYF. For the CDR3, the DNA is TGTGCCAGCAGCCCCGGACTAGCGGGGGGTAAGGAGACCCAGTACTTC. Complete variable domain (other parts from reference TRBV5-4 and TRBJ2-5): ETGVTQSPTHLIKTRGQQVTLRCSSQSGHNTVSWYQQALGQGPQFIFQYYREEENGRGNFPPRFSGLQFPNYSSELNVNALELDDSALYLCASSPGLAGGKETQYFGPGTRLLVL.

This clone has more than one count but fewer than ten. The J gene is TRBJ2-7, the V gene TRBV5-6; 8 bases agree with TRBD1. This CDR3 is built from 14 residues. Trimming cost V 4 bases and J 6 bases; bases outside gene matches: 9. Germline V gene data show CDR1 as SGHDT and CDR2 as YYEEEE. The CDR3 DNA reads TGTGCCAGCAGCCCTGACAGGGGCCGGGGCGAGCAGTACTTC. This sequence encodes CASSPDRGRGEQYF.

The chain couples TRBV13 to TRBJ1-5, with D maybe TRBD1 (5 bases). Germline V CDR1 and CDR2: PRHDT, FYEKMQ (reference sequence). V shed 5 bases and J shed 1 base, with 15 bases lying between them. This CDR3 has 16 residues. The DNA for the CDR3 is TGTGCCAGCAGCCGCCCACCAGGGAAGAGCAATCAGCCCCAGCATTTT. This codes for CASSRPPGKSNQPQHF.

This sequence joins TRBV15 and TRBJ2-1; 11 bases align to TRBD2. Germline V gives CDR1 LNHNV, CDR2 YYDKDF (reference sequence). CDR3 length equals 16 residues. V was clipped by 5 bases and J by 4 bases; unmatched bases: 7. DNA for the CDR3: TGTGCCACCAGCGATACCGGGACTAGCGGATACAATGAGCAGTTCTTC. Translated, it gives CATSDTGTSGYNEQFF.

In its sample, this clone was seen once. This rearrangement joins TRBV19 to TRBJ2-1, with TRBD1 as a possible D gene (6 bases). V lost 1 base and J lost 6, with 7 bases in between. The CDR3 is 13 residues long. Germline CDR1 and CDR2: LNHDA and SQIVND (reference sequence). The CDR3 loop is CASSIAGVNEQFF. CDR3 nucleotides: TGTGCCAGTAGTATAGCAGGGGTCAATGAGCAGTTCTTC.

The chain has TRBV9 and TRBJ2-3, with D possibly being TRBD2 (5 bases). The CDR3 is made up of 17 amino acids. The germline gives CDR1 SGDLS, CDR2 YYNGEE. The ends were cut back, 0 bases at V and 0 bases at J, with 14 bases in the middle. The DNA for the CDR3 is TGTGCCAGCAGCGTAGACGGGTGGGAGAGTAGCACAGATACGCAGTATTTT. Translated: CASSVDGWESSTDTQYF. Full variable domain (missing parts from reference TRBV9 and TRBJ2-3): DSGVTQTPKHLITATGQRVTLRCSPRSGDLSVYWYQQSLDQGLQFLIQYYNGEERAKGNILERFSAQQFPDLHSELNLSSLELGDSALYFCASSVDGWESSTDTQYFGPGTRLTVL.

V gene TRBV6-1 combines with J gene TRBJ1-2, with D unclear. Trimming took 3 bases from V and 7 from J, leaving 15 bases between them. Germline V gives CDR1 MNHNS, CDR2 SASEGT. This CDR3 contains 14 residues. CDR3 amino acids: CASSELGPTTGYTF. Here the CDR3 DNA reads TGTGCCAGCAGTGAGCTGGGCCCTACAACTGGCTACACCTTC.

The chain is built from TRBV4-1 and TRBJ2-1, with TRBD2 identical over 10 bases. Germline-derived CDR1 and CDR2 are MGHRA and YSYEKL. V dropped 6 bases and J dropped 6; count of bases not matched to a gene: 8. CDR3 length equals 15 residues. The CDR3 protein is CASSAGTSELNEQFF. The CDR3, as DNA: TGCGCCAGCAGTGCCGGGACTAGCGAGCTCAATGAGCAGTTCTTC.

The CDR3 sequence is CASSQNRERGYTF. CDR3 bases: TGTGCCAGTAGTCAAAACAGGGAAAGGGGCTACACCTTC. V and J are TRBV19 and TRBJ1-2, with D possibly TRBD1 on 6 matching bases. Germline values: CDR1 LNHDA, CDR2 SQIVND (reference sequence). The V and J ends lost 5 bases and 8 bases respectively, with 15 bases between them. The CDR3 loop spans 13 amino acids.

The CDR3 sequence: CASSVSGSSPNYGYTF. Written as DNA, the CDR3 is TGTGCCAGTTCTGTCTCCGGGAGCAGCCCTAACTATGGCTACACCTTC. The V call is TRBV19, the J call TRBJ1-2; no clear D gene. Germline lookup yields CDR1 LNHDA and CDR2 SQIVND (reference sequence). Trimming left V 8 bases short and J 0 bases short, with 19 bases between. CDR3 length: 16 amino acids.